These 21 T cell receptor beta chains were all obtained from the same sample, sequenced in a study of blood T cell repertoires in COVID-19. Produced via immunoSEQ multiplex PCR; TCRdb's table is partial and in-frame only. The sample includes 400,000 to 550,000 clones, around nine tenths of them seen just once. The sequencing sample was made of PBMCs or T cells enriched from blood (not recorded which). The source of these receptors is a woman between 18 and 30 years old with acute COVID-19.

In its sample, this clone was seen a few times. This chain links TRBV2 with TRBJ1-4; no firm D call. Per germline, CDR1 SNHLY and CDR2 FYNNEI. Trimming took 11 bases from V and 2 from J, leaving 15 bases between them. This CDR3 has 14 residues. CDR3 bases: TGTGCCCAGCAGTCAGGCTCCACTAATGAAAAACTGTTTTTT. Amino acid sequence: CAQQSGSTNEKLFF. The variable domain in full, with the rest retrieved from reference TRBV2 and TRBJ1-4, is EPEVTQTPSHQVTQMGQEVILRCVPISNHLYFYWYRQILGQKVEFLVSFYNNEISEKSEIFDDQFSVERPDGSNFTLKIRSTKLEDSAMYFCAQQSGSTNEKLFFGSGTQLSVL.

J is TRBJ2-7 and V is TRBV28; 9 bases fit TRBD1. This CDR3 contains 14 residues. The V segment lost 2 bases and the J segment 10 bases; nucleotides outside the gene matches: 9. Germline assignment: CDR1 MDHEN and CDR2 SYDVKM. CDR3 nucleotides: TGTGCCAGCAGTTTAAACCGGGACAGGGCTGCACAGTACTTC. Translating it yields CASSLNRDRAAQYF. Full variable domain (remainder filled in from reference TRBV28 and TRBJ2-7): DVKVTQSSRYLVKRTGEKVFLECVQDMDHENMFWYRQDPGLGLRLIYFSYDVKMKEKGDIPEGYSVSREKKERFSLILESASTNQTSMYLCASSLNRDRAAQYFGPGTRLTVT.

The J gene is TRBJ2-1, the V gene TRBV7-8; 8 nucleotides line up with TRBD2. There are 16 residues in the CDR3. The V gene's germline CDR1 is SGHVS and CDR2 FQNEAQ. Germline trimming cut 4 bases from V and 8 bases from J; bases unmatched to any gene: 13. CDR3 coding DNA: TGTGCCAGCAGCTCCACTCCCGGGACTAGGCTCCATGAGCAGTTCTTC. Protein sequence: CASSSTPGTRLHEQFF.

CDR3 sequence: CASSLFQGKNSPLHF. Written as DNA, the CDR3 is TGTGCCAGCAGTTTATTTCAGGGTAAGAATTCACCCCTCCACTTT. The chain recombines TRBV27 with TRBJ1-6; a possible D gene is TRBD1 (5 bases). CDR1 is MNHEY and CDR2 is SMNVEV in the germline V gene (reference sequence). V was cut by 1 base and J by 7 bases, with 11 bases left in between. CDR3 size: 15 residues.

This clone was seen only once. The rearrangement uses TRBV4-1 and TRBJ2-7, with a possible D match to TRBD2 (6 bases). Germline V gives CDR1 MGHRA, CDR2 YSYEKL. The CDR3 covers 13 residues. With 1 base removed from V and 3 bases from J, the gap between germline ends came to 7 bases. CDR3 DNA sequence: TGCGCCAGCAGCCAAGGCGGGGACTACGAGCAGTACTTC. Translation gives CASSQGGDYEQYF.

CDR3 region: CSGDRGDGYTF. CDR3 nucleotide sequence: TGCAGCGGCGACAGGGGCGACGGCTACACCTTC. The chain recombines TRBV29-1 with TRBJ1-2; 8 bases agree with TRBD1. The CDR3 contains 11 residues. With V trimmed by 7 bases and J by 8 bases, 6 bases remained unmatched. CDR1 is SQVTM, CDR2 ANQGSEA, per germline. Filled out from reference TRBV29-1 and TRBJ1-2, the complete variable domain reads SAVISQKPSRDICQRGTSLTIQCQVDSQVTMMFWYRQQPGQSLTLIATANQGSEATYESGFVIDKFPISRPNLTFSTLTVSNMSPEDSSIYLCSGDRGDGYTFGSGTRLTVV.

V gene TRBV4-3 combines with J gene TRBJ1-5, with unresolved D. Trimming removed 2 bases at V and 3 bases at J, with 14 bases between. This CDR3 contains 16 residues. Germline V CDR1 and CDR2: LGHNA, YSLEER. CDR3 coding DNA: TGCGCCAGCAGCCAACAGGCGGGAGACAACAATCAGCCCCAGCATTTT. This encodes CASSQQAGDNNQPQHF.

The gene calls are TRBV15 and TRBJ2-4, with 8 positions matching TRBD2. The ends lost 8 bases at V and 1 base at J; junction bases unmatched: 4. The CDR3 has 14 residues. CDR1 LNHNV and CDR2 YYDKDF come from the germline V gene (reference sequence). The CDR3 spells CATREGRAKNIQYF. CDR3 coding DNA: TGTGCCACCCGGGAGGGTAGGGCCAAAAACATTCAGTACTTC.

This rearrangement joins TRBV5-5 to TRBJ2-7; possible D gene TRBD1, 6 bases. This CDR3 is built from 13 residues. Trimming stripped 4 bases from V and 6 bases from J, with 14 bases between. CDR1 is SGHKS and CDR2 is YYEKEE in the germline V gene (reference sequence). The CDR3 region is CASSPTGQGEQYF. CDR3 nucleotides: TGTGCCAGCAGCCCGACAGGTCAGGGCGAGCAGTACTTC.

This sequence joins TRBV6-2 or TRBV6-3 and TRBJ2-7; TRBD1 agrees at 8 bases. The V gene's germline CDR1 is MNHEY and CDR2 SVGEGT. This CDR3 comprises 15 residues. Losses at the gene ends were 0 bases for V and 3 bases for J; bases not matched to a gene: 4. The CDR3 nucleotides are TGTGCCAGCAGTTACTCGCTGACAGGGGTCTACGAGCAGTACTTC. Residues: CASSYSLTGVYEQYF.

The chain couples TRBV5-1 to TRBJ2-3, with 14 bases aligning to TRBD2. The J segment lost 3 bases and the V segment lost 4 bases, leaving 4 bases of the junction unmatched. CDR1 and CDR2 from the germline V gene are SGHRS and YFSETQ. The CDR3 runs to 16 residues. The CDR3 region has the DNA TGCGCCAGCAGCGCAGGGACTAGCGGGGGAACAGATACGCAGTATTTT. Residues: CASSAGTSGGTDTQYF. Based on the CDR3 plus reference TRBV5-1 and TRBJ2-3, the full variable domain is KAGVTQTPRYLIKTRGQQVTLSCSPISGHRSVSWYQQTPGQGLQFLFEYFSETQRNKGNFPGRFSGRQFSNSRSEMNVSTLELGDSALYLCASSAGTSGGTDTQYFGPGTRLTVL.

The V and J genes are TRBV19 and TRBJ2-3; 12 bases fit TRBD2. Looked up from germline, CDR1 is LNHDA and CDR2 is SQIVND (reference sequence). The CDR3 sequence is 16 residues long. The V gene end was trimmed by 7 bases and the J gene end by 2 bases; junction bases not matched to a gene: 7. The DNA for the CDR3 is TGTGCCAGTAACCTCGGACTAGCGGGATTCACAGATACGCAGTATTTT. As protein: CASNLGLAGFTDTQYF.

The chain recombines TRBV4-3 with TRBJ2-7; D gene uncertain. The CDR3 sequence is 14 residues long. Germline CDR1 reads LGHNA; CDR2 reads YSLEER. V lost 1 base, J lost 3 bases, and 10 bases lay in between. This CDR3 is CASSQALFVYEQYF. The CDR3, as DNA: TGCGCCAGCAGCCAAGCCCTATTTGTCTACGAGCAGTACTTC.

This clone was detected once. This rearrangement joins TRBV2 to TRBJ2-3; 8 bases match TRBD2. CDR3 size: 15 residues. CDR1 SNHLY and CDR2 FYNNEI come from the germline V gene. The V gene end was trimmed by 9 bases and the J gene end by 2 bases; junction bases not matched to a gene: 10. The CDR3: CARAMTSEITDTQYF. In DNA form, the CDR3 reads TGTGCCAGGGCAATGACTAGCGAGATCACAGATACGCAGTATTTT.

The rearrangement links TRBV28 to TRBJ1-5; D is ambiguous. Trimming removed 5 bases at V and 4 bases at J, with 15 bases between. The CDR3 is 15 amino acids. Germline V gene data show CDR1 as MDHEN and CDR2 as SYDVKM. CDR3: CASSASGPENQPQHF. CDR3 coding DNA: TGTGCCAGCAGTGCGTCGGGTCCAGAGAATCAGCCCCAGCATTTT.

The V call is TRBV27, the J call TRBJ2-7; 7 nucleotides line up with TRBD2. The CDR3 is made up of 15 amino acids. Per the germline V gene, CDR1 is MNHEY and CDR2 is SMNVEV (reference sequence). The junction had 8 bases not matched to a gene; V was cut back by 2 bases and J by 4 bases. The CDR3 bases are TGTGCCAGCAGTTTAAAAGCGGGGTCCACATACGAGCAGTACTTC. This translates into CASSLKAGSTYEQYF.

The J gene is TRBJ1-2, the V gene TRBV25-1; TRBD1 is a possible D gene (5 bases). Germline CDR1 reads MGHDK; CDR2 reads SYGVNS. V lost 8 bases, J lost 4 bases, and 20 bases lay in between. CDR3 length equals 15 residues. The CDR3 DNA reads as TGTGCCAGCGGGGATTGGTACAGGATACCCTATGGCTACACCTTC. Its protein is CASGDWYRIPYGYTF.

This clone appeared a few times. The chain is built from TRBV2 and TRBJ1-4; 7 bases agree with TRBD1. The V gene's germline CDR1 is SNHLY and CDR2 FYNNEI. The ends lost 8 bases at V and 5 bases at J; junction bases unmatched: 14. This CDR3 region has 16 residues. CDR3 protein: CASLRDRVSGNEKLFF. The DNA for the CDR3 is TGTGCCAGCCTCCGAGACAGGGTATCAGGAAATGAAAAACTGTTTTTT.

This clone was counted a single time. The chain has TRBV5-1 and TRBJ1-6, with 9 bases matching TRBD1. The V gene's germline CDR1 is SGHRS and CDR2 YFSETQ. The CDR3 length is 18 residues. The V gene end was trimmed by 2 bases and the J gene end by 0 bases; junction bases not matched to a gene: 6. The CDR3 region is CASSLEQGATSYNSPLHF. For the CDR3, the DNA is TGCGCCAGCAGCTTAGAACAGGGGGCCACCTCCTATAATTCACCCCTCCACTTT.

The chain employs TRBV3-1 (or the pseudogene TRBV3-2) and TRBJ1-2, with D tentatively TRBD1 (6 bases). The CDR3 is 15 amino acids. V dropped 0 bases and J dropped 4 bases, with 12 bases sitting between them. In germline, CDR1 is LGHDT, CDR2 YNNKEL (reference sequence). The CDR3 DNA reads as TGTGCCAGCAGCCAAGATCCAGGGGTGAGCTATGGCTACACCTTC. This encodes CASSQDPGVSYGYTF.

The chain has TRBV19 and TRBJ2-2; TRBD1 aligns across 10 bases. The V gene end was trimmed by 7 bases and the J gene end by 5 bases; junction bases not matched to a gene: 10. The germline V gene encodes CDR1 LNHDA and CDR2 SQIVND (reference sequence). The CDR3 contains 16 residues. The CDR3 loop is CASNAQDRGYTGELFF. The CDR3 DNA sequence: TGTGCCAGTAACGCCCAGGACAGGGGGTATACCGGGGAGCTGTTTTTT.